The T cell receptor (beta chain) under discussion was sequenced for a study of a mutant IDH1 vaccine in newly diagnosed glioma. Study context: Vaccination of patients was performed eight times, in weeks 1, 3, 5, 7, 11, 15, 19 and 23. Vaccines began 4-6 weeks after radiotherapy alone, or with temozolomide cycles.

The CDR3 is made up of 13 amino acids. Unmatched junction bases numbered 5, after V lost 4 bases and J lost 12 bases. From germline, CDR1 is MGHRA and CDR2 YSYEKL. TCRdb's table, derived via immunoSEQ multiplex PCR, lists solely in-frame clones and lacks some. The sample contains 20,000 to 25,000 clones, roughly 89% of which appear only once. Time point reported: week 11, during vaccination. Every vaccination contained 300 ug of the mutant IDH1 20-mer peptide and was paired with topical imiquimod. As to this clone: As yet, its antigen is unknown.

This TCR was recovered from a woman in her 40s with glioma. The sequenced sample was PBMCs, obtained from a glioma patient whose treatment included an IDH1 peptide vaccine. The V gene is TRBV4-1, the J gene TRBJ2-1; 11 bases are shared with TRBD1. Written as DNA, the CDR3 is TGCGCCAGCAGCCCTCGGACAGGGGGCAGGCAGTTCTTC. This encodes CASSPRTGGRQFF.